This TCR beta chain was retrieved from a study of shared T cell receptors in the human thymus. Assay: immunoSEQ multiplex PCR; the TCRdb copy retains only in-frame clones and omits some. The sample consists of some 720,000 clones, approximately 90% of them appearing once. Germline CDR1 reads KGHSH; CDR2 reads LQKENI. This CDR3 is 15 amino acids long. J gave up 3 bases and V 4 bases, and 9 bases lay outside the gene matches. These same records also appear under a second study, on human thymus T cells. This second study notes: Corrective heart surgery yielded the resections from which the thymus tissue came.

The TCR comes from a boy in the first two years of life with a congenital heart defect. This rearrangement joins TRBV18 to TRBJ2-7; 7 bases match TRBD2. The specimen sequenced was thymocytes. The chain's CDR3 is CASSRTSARVYEQYF. The CDR3 DNA reads as TGTGCCAGCTCACGTACTAGCGCCAGAGTCTACGAGCAGTACTTC.